This T cell receptor (beta chain) comes out of a study of radiation and T cells in renal cell carcinoma. As for the study in general: Nephrectomy followed 15 Gy stereotactic body radiation by 4 weeks.

J gave up 6 bases and V 4 bases, and 8 bases lay outside the gene matches. The germline CDR1 and CDR2 sequences are SGHDT and YYEEEE. This CDR3 has 15 residues. Overall study results and limits: In blood, top tumor clones expanded by 2 weeks, shrinking by 4.

Clones were read by immunoSEQ multiplex PCR, and TCRdb kept only the in-frame ones, dropping some. The table has 130,000 or so clones, less than 85% seen once. Notes on this clone: Its antigen is as yet unknown.

Noted time point: baseline pretreatment blood. Treatment of the sample: 15 Gy SBRT to primary tumor, nephrectomy 4 weeks later. The patient's renal cell carcinoma had clear cell pathology. Here the sequenced sample was blood, taken from a patient whose treatment included radiotherapy and nephrectomy. This clonotype was sampled from a woman in her forties or fifties with renal cell carcinoma. The V and J genes are TRBV5-6 and TRBJ2-3; 10 bases match TRBD2. Written as DNA, the CDR3 is TGTGCCAGCAGCCACCTAGCGGGAGCAGGGGATACGCAGTATTTT. Protein sequence: CASSHLAGAGDTQYF. Filled out from reference TRBV5-6 and TRBJ2-3, the complete variable domain reads DAGVTQSPTHLIKTRGQQVTLRCSPKSGHDTVSWYQQALGQGPQFIFQYYEEEERQRGNFPDRFSGHQFPNYSSELNVNALLLGDSALYLCASSHLAGAGDTQYFGPGTRLTVL.